One TCR beta chain is described in this entry. Deletions cut 3 bases from V and 0 bases from J, with 11 bases between. Germline loops: CDR1 GTSNPN, CDR2 SVGIG (reference sequence). CDR3 length: 15 amino acids. This record belongs to a study of control samples from healthy donors and cancer patients. Data came from immunoSEQ multiplex PCR; TCRdb stores just in-frame clones and leaves some out. The sample includes 90,000 to 120,000 clones, 82% seen only once; the top ten take 6.5%. The sequenced sample consisted of blood. The TCR originated in a man between 18 and 35 years old in good health. V is TRBV30 and J is TRBJ2-2; no clear D gene. DNA for the CDR3: TGTGCCTGGAGAGTGGGGAATACGAACACCGGGGAGCTGTTTTTT. It codes for CAWRVGNTNTGELFF.